Described below is a single T cell receptor (beta chain) sequence and its context. This record belongs to a study of blood T cell repertoires in COVID-19. Study-wide context: COVID-19 samples, acute and convalescent, were from the United States, Italy and Spain. PBMCs, B-cell-depleted T cells, or T cells were the source of the cDNA or gDNA that made up the material.

The germline V gene encodes CDR1 SEHNR and CDR2 FQNEAQ (reference sequence). Losses at the gene ends were 5 bases for V and 3 bases for J; bases not matched to a gene: 12. The length of the CDR3 is 17 residues. In terms of age and location, participants ranged from roughly 18 to 100 years and lived in about two dozen US areas. Participant-reported clinical history was the basis for cohort assignment. The table came from immunoSEQ multiplex PCR; TCRdb's copy has only in-frame clones and leaves some out. The sample holds 250,000 or so clones, 80% to 90% seen once. The chain links TRBV7-9 to TRBJ2-7; TRBD1 aligns across 11 bases. This TCR derives from a woman aged 45-59 years who had recovered from COVID-19. The specimen was PBMCs or T cells enriched from blood (not recorded which). In DNA, the CDR3 is TGTGCCAGCAGCCCAGGACAGGGGGCCATCCCCCACTACGAGCAGTACTTC. Translating gives CASSPGQGAIPHYEQYF.